This T cell receptor beta chain was observed in a study of tumor and adjacent non-tumor tissue in lung cancer. Study summary: Histology: about a dozen adenocarcinoma, a couple of squamous cell carcinoma, 1 small cell lung cancer. Whole-study results and caveats: Top 100 clones took a larger repertoire share in normal lung. Significantly higher TCR diversity was found in tumor than normal lung.

TCRbeta libraries were built with three rounds of nested PCR, modified from ARM-PCR. MiXCR, applied by TCRdb to the multiplex PCR reads, yields one record per CDR3 protein. Of approximately 62,000 distinct CDR3 sequences listed, around 61% were seen once; the top ten hold about 32%. The template was RNA from unsorted bulk tissue. More than 3 cm separated this lung sample from the edge of the tumor. Between August and November 2014, newly diagnosed, chemotherapy-naive lung cancer patients underwent thoracic surgery in China. The length of the CDR3 is 15 residues. Germline CDR1 reads MNHNY; CDR2 reads SVGAGI (reference sequence). The junction had 13 bases not matched to a gene; V was cut back by 10 bases and J by 5 bases. This clonotype was counted many times. The antigen is undetermined.

The chain recombines TRBV6-6 with TRBJ2-2; 7 bases fit TRBD2. The clonotype was recovered from a man aged 65 to 85 with non-small cell lung cancer. The specimen sequenced was distant non-tumor lung tissue. CDR3 bases: TGTGCCACCTCGGTGGGGGGGGGGAAGACCGGGGAGCTGTTTTTT. Translation: CATSVGGGKTGELFF.